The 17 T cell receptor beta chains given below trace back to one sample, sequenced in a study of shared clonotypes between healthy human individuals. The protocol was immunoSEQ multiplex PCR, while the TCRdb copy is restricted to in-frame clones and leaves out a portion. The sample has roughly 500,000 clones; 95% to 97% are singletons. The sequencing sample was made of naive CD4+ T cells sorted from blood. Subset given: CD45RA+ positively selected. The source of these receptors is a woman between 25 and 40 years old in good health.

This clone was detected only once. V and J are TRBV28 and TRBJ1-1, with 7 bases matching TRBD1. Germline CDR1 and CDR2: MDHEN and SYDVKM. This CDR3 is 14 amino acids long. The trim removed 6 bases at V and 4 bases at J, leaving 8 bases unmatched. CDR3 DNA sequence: TGTGCCAGCAGGAAATCACAGGGGCCCACTGAAGCTTTCTTT. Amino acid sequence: CASRKSQGPTEAFF.

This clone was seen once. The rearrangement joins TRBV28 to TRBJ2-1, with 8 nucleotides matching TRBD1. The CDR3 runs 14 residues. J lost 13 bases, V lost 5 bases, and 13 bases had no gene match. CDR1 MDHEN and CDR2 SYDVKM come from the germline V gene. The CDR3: CASSETGAQLRQFF. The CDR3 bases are TGTGCCAGCAGTGAGACAGGGGCACAATTACGACAGTTCTTC.

The CDR3 protein is CASSSQAGEVTGELFF. CDR3 nucleotides: TGTGCCAGCAGCTCCCAAGCGGGAGAGGTAACCGGGGAGCTGTTTTTT. The chain is built from TRBV5-4 and TRBJ2-2; 8 positions agree with TRBD2. The CDR3 sequence is 16 residues long. V was clipped by 3 bases and J by 5 bases; unmatched bases: 9. Germline CDR1 is SGHNT and CDR2 is YYREEE (reference sequence).

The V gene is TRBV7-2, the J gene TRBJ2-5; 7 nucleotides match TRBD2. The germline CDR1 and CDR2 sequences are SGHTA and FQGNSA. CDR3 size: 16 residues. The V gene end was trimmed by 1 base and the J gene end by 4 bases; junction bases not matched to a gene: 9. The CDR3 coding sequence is TGTGCCAGCAGCTTAGGCGGGGCGGGAGAGGGAGAGACCCAGTACTTC. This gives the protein CASSLGGAGEGETQYF.

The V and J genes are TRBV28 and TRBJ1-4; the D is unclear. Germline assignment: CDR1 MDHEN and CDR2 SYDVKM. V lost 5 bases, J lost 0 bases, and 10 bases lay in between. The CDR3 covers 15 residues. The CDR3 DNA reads TGTGCCAGCAGTGCCTGGGGTGCAACTAATGAAAAACTGTTTTTT. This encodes CASSAWGATNEKLFF.

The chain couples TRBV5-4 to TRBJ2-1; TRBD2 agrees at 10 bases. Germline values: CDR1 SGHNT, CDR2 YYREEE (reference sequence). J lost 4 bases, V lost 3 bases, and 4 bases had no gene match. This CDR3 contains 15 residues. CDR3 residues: CASSYGTSVYNEQFF. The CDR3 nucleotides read TGTGCCAGCAGCTACGGGACTAGCGTTTACAATGAGCAGTTCTTC.

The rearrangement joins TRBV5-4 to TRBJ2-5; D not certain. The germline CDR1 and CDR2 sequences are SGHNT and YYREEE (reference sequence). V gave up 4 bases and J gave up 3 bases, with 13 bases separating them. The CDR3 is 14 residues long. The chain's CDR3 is CASSNTDRKETQYF. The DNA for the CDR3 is TGTGCCAGCAGCAATACCGACCGAAAAGAGACCCAGTACTTC.

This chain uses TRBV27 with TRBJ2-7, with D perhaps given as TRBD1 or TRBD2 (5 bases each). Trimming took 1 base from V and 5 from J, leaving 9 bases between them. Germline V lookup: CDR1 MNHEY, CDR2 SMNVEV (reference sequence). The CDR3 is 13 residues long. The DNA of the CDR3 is TGTGCCAGCAGTTTATGGGGGAGCCACGAGCAGTACTTC. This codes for CASSLWGSHEQYF.

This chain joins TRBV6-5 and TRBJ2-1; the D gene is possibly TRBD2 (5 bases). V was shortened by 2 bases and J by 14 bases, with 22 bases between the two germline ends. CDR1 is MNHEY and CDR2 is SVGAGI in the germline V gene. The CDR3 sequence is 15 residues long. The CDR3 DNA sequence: TGTGCCAGCAGTTACCTAGATCTCGGAGGACCCCCCGAGTTCTTC. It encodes CASSYLDLGGPPEFF.

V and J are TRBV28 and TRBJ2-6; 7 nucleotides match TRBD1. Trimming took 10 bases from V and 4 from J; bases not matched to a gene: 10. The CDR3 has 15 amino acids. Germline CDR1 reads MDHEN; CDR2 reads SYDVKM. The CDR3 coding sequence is TGTGCCACCCTACAGGGGCCGGGGGGGGCCAACGTCCTGACTTTC. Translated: CATLQGPGGANVLTF.

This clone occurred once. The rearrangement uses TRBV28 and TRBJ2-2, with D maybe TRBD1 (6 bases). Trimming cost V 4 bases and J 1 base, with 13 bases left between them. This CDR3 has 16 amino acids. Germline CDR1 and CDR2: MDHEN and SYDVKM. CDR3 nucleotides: TGTGCCAGCAGTTCCCCCCGGGACATGAACACCGGGGAGCTGTTTTTT. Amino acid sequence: CASSSPRDMNTGELFF.

Here the CDR3 reads CASSVATSGSGNNEQFF. CDR3 coding DNA: TGTGCCAGCAGCGTAGCGACTAGCGGGAGTGGGAACAATGAGCAGTTCTTC. This rearrangement joins TRBV9 to TRBJ2-1, with TRBD2 matching over 12 bases. CDR1 and CDR2 from the germline V gene are SGDLS and YYNGEE. The CDR3 is made up of 17 amino acids. V dropped 0 bases and J dropped 5; count of bases not matched to a gene: 6.

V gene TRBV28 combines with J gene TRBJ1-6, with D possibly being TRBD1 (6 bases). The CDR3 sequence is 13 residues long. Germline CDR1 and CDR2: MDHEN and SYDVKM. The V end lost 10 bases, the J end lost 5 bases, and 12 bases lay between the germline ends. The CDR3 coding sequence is TGTGCCATTAACACAGGGAATAATTCACCCCTCCACTTT. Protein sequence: CAINTGNNSPLHF.

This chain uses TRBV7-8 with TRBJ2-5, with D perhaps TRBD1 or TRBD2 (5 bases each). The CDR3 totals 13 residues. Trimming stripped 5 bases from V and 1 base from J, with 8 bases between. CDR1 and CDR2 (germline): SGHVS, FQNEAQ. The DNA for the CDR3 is TGTGCCAGCAGCGCCGGGACCCAAGAGACCCAGTACTTC. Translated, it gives CASSAGTQETQYF. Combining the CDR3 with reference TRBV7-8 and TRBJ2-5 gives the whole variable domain GAGVSQSPRYKVAKRGQDVALRCDPISGHVSLFWYQQALGQGPEFLTYFQNEAQLDKSGLPSDRFFAERPEGSVSTLKIQRTQQEDSAVYLCASSAGTQETQYFGPGTRLLVL.

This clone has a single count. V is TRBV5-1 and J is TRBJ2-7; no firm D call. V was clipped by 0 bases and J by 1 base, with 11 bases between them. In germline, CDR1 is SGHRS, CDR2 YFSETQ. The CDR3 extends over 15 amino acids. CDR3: CASSLEFYSSYEQYF. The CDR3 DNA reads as TGCGCCAGCAGCTTGGAGTTTTACAGTTCCTACGAGCAGTACTTC.

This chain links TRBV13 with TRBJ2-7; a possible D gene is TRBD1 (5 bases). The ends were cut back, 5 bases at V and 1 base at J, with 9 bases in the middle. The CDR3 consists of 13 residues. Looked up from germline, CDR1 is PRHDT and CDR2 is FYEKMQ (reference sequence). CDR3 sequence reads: CASSPRQSYEQYF. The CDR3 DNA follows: TGTGCCAGCAGCCCAAGACAGTCCTACGAGCAGTACTTC.

The CDR3 loop reads CASSISGTGELFF. The CDR3 DNA reads TGTGCCAGTAGTATAAGCGGCACCGGGGAGCTGTTTTTT. J is TRBJ2-2 and V is TRBV19, with D possibly matching TRBD2 (5 bases). The V end was cut by 2 bases, the J end by 4 bases, with 5 bases between. The CDR3 loop spans 13 amino acids. CDR1 and CDR2 (germline): LNHDA, SQIVND (reference sequence).